The clone carrying this TCR beta chain was recorded many times. The antigen is not known. This CDR3 is 15 amino acids long. Germline V gene lookup returns CDR1 DFQATT and CDR2 SNEGSKA (reference sequence). J lost 12 bases, V lost 3 bases, and 10 bases had no gene match. These data originate in a study of molecular identifiers for immune sequencing clone quantification. Study findings and constraints: Should identical TCR molecules share a barcode, the sizes of highly expanded clones could be underestimated.

In TCRdb, the PCR reads were re-called with MiXCR into one record per CDR3 protein. The repertoire holds tens of thousands of distinct CDR3 sequences, with approximately 25% as singletons. With RNA at 10%, 30% or 50%, naive CD8 libraries came from about 20,000 to 1,000,000 sorted cells. The sequenced sample consisted of naive CD8+ T cells from blood, with Jurkat cell RNA spiked in. Subset defined: FACS-sorted CD8+CD4-CCR7+CD45RA+ naive T cells. The V gene is TRBV20-1, the J gene TRBJ2-4, with 14 bases identical to TRBD2. This TCR came from a human donor in good health. Some libraries in this study had Jurkat cell RNA spiked in. The CDR3 nucleotides are TGCAGTGCTAGGAAGACTAGCGGGAGGGCGATTGCTCAGTACTTC. Amino acid sequence: CSARKTSGRAIAQYF.